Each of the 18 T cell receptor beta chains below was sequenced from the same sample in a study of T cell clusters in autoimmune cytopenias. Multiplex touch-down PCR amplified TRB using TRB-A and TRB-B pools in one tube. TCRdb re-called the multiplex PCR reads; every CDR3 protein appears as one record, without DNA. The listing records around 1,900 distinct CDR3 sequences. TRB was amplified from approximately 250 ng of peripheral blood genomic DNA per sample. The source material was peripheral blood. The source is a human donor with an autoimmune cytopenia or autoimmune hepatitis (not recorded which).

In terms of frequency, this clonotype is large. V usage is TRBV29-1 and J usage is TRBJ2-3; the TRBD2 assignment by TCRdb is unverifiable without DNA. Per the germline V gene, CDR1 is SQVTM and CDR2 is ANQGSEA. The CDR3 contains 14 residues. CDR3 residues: CSGGPGLGTDTQYF.

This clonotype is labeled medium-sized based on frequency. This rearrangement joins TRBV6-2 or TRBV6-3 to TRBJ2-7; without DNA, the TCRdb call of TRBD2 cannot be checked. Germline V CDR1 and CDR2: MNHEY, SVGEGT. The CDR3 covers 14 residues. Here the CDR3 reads CASNTQGPPSEQYF.

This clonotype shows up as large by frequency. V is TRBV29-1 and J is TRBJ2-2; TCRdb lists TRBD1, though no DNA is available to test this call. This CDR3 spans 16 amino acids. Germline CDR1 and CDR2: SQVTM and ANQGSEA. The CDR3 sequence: CSVYEQGATNTGELFF.

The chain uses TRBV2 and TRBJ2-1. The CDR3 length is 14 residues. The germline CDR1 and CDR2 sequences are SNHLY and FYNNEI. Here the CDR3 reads CASSESMEGNEQFF.

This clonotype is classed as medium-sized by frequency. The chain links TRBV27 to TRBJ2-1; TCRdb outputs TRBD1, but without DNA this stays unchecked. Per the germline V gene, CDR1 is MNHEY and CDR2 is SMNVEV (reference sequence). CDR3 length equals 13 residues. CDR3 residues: CASSKSPANEQFF.

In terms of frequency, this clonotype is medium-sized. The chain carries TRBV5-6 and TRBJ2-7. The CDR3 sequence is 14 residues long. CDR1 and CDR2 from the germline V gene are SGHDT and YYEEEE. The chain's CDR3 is CASSLMGSSYEQYF.

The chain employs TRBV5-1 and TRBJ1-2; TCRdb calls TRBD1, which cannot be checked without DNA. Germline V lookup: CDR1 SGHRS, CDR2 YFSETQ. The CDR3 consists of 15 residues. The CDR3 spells CARSPFGTGENGYTF.

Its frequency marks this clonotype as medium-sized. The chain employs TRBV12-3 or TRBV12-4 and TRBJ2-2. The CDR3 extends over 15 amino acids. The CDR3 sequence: CASSVRLANTGELFF.

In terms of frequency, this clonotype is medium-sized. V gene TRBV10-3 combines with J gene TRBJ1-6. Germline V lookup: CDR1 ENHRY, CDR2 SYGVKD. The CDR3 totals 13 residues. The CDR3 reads CAIRDSVNSPLHF.

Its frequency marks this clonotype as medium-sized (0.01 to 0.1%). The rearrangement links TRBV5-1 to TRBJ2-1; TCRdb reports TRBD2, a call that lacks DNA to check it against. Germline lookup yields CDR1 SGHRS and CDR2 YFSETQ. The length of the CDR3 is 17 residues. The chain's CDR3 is CASSLGASGISYNEQFF.

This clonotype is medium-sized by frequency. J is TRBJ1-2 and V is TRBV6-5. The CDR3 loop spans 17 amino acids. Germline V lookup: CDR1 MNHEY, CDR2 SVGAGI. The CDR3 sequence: CASSRTRNWGLDYGYTF.

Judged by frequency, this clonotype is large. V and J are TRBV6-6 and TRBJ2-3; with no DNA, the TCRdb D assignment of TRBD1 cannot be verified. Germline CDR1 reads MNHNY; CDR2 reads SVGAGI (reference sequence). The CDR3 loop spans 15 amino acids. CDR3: CASSRLGPETDTQYF.

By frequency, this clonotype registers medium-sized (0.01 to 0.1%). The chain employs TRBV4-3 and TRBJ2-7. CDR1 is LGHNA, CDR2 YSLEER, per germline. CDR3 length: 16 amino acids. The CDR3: CASSQDRTMSSYEQYF.

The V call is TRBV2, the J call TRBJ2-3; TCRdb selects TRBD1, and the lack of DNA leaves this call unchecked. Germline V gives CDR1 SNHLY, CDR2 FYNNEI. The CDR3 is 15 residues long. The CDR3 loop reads CASRGDRVGTDTQYF.

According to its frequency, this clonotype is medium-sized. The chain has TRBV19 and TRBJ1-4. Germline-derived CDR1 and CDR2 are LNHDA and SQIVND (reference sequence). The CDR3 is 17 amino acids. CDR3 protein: CASSRRIVRAFGEKLFF.

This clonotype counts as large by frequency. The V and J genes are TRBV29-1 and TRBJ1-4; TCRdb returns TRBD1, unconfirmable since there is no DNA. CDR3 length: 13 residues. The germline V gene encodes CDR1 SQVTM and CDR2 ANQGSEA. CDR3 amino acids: CSVLDRANEKLFF.

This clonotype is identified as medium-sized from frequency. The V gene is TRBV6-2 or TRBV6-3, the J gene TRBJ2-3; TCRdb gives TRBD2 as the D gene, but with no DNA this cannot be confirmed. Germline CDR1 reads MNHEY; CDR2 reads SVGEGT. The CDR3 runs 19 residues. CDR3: CASSRPGLAESMGPDTQYF.

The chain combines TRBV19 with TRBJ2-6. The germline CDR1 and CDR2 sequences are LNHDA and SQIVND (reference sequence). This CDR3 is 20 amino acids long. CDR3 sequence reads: CASSIIGYGDHKAGANVLTF.